This entry concerns a single T cell receptor (beta chain). This entry belongs to a study of long-term antiretroviral therapy in people with HIV. Version v3.0 of the immunoSEQ assay was performed at survey level. Assay used: immunoSEQ multiplex PCR; TCRdb lists only in-frame clones, some missing. There are tens of thousands of clones in the sample; approximately 80% occur only once, and roughly 18% lies in the top ten. Germline V gene sequence: CDR1 WSHSY, CDR2 SAAADI. V shed 8 bases, J shed 3 bases, and the junction held 7 bases outside the gene matches. The CDR3 covers 13 residues. The TCR originated in a man aged 40-49 years with HIV. This sample comprised unsorted PBMCs, obtained 0.5 years before starting antiretroviral therapy. The chain carries TRBV10-2 and TRBJ2-7, with 7 positions matching TRBD2. In nucleotides, the CDR3 is TGCGCCAGCTATGGACTAGATCACTACGAGCAGTACTTC. This gives the protein CASYGLDHYEQYF.